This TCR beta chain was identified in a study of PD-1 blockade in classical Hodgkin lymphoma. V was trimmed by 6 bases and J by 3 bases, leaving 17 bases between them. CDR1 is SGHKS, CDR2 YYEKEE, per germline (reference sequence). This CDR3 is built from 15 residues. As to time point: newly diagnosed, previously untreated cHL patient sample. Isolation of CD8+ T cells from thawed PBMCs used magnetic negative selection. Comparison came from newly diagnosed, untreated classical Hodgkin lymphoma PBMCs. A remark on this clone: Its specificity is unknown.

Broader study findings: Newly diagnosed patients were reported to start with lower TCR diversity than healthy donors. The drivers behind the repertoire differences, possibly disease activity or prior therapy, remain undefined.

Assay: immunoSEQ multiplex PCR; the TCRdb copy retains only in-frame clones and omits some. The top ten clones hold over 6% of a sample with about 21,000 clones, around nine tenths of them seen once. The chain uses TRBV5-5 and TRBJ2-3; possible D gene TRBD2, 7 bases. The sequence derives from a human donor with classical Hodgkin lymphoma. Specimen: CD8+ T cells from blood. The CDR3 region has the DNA TGTGCCAGCACCCCTAGGGGGAGGGGAACAGATACGCAGTATTTT. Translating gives CASTPRGRGTDTQYF. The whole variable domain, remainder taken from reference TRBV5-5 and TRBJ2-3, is DAGVTQSPTHLIKTRGQQVTLRCSPISGHKSVSWYQQVLGQGPQFIFQYYEKEERGRGNFPDRFSARQFPNYSSELNVNALLLGDSALYLCASTPRGRGTDTQYFGPGTRLTVL.